This entry lists 11 T cell receptor beta chains sequenced from one sample in a study of vaccination effects on CD4 cells after COVID-19. Profiling relied on immunoSEQ multiplex PCR, and the TCRdb table lists in-frame clones only, not all of them. The table records about 61,000 clones, 81% of them present only once. Antigens of these TCRs are unknown. Sequencing was preceded by expansion of antigen-specific CD4+ T cells with viral peptide pools in the ViraFEST assay. Investigators separated out CD4+ T cells once about 10 days of culture had passed. This sample comprised CD4+ T cells from PBMCs cultured with HCoV-229E spike peptides, obtained before COVID-19 vaccination. Receptors originate from a human donor who received a COVID-19 vaccine.

This clone was picked up a small number of times. The J gene is TRBJ1-1, the V gene TRBV6-5; 7 bases are shared with TRBD1. This CDR3 is built from 12 residues. Germline V gene data show CDR1 as MNHEY and CDR2 as SVGAGI. The J segment lost 11 bases and the V segment lost 6 bases, leaving 9 bases of the junction unmatched. The CDR3 sequence: CASREGAMRAFF. The CDR3 bases are TGTGCCAGCAGAGAGGGGGCGATGAGGGCTTTCTTT.

The CDR3 loop is CATGPGQNTDTQYF. For the CDR3, the DNA is TGTGCCACCGGGCCGGGGCAGAACACAGATACGCAGTATTTT. The chain joins TRBV24-1 to TRBJ2-3; D possibly uses TRBD1 or TRBD2 (5 bases each). This CDR3 has 14 amino acids. Trimming stripped 9 bases from V and 2 bases from J, with 14 bases between. Germline CDR1 KGHDR, CDR2 SFDVKD.

Written as DNA, the CDR3 is TGTGCCACCAGTGATTTACGGGGGGGGCAGCCAGATACGCAGTATTTT. It yields the protein CATSDLRGGQPDTQYF. The chain links TRBV24-1 to TRBJ2-3, with 8 bases identical to TRBD2. Per germline, CDR1 KGHDR and CDR2 SFDVKD. With 1 base clipped from V and 4 bases from J, the junction kept 6 bases outside the gene matches. CDR3 length: 16 residues.

The gene calls are TRBV5-1 and TRBJ2-1; D may match TRBD1 or TRBD2 (5 bases each). Trimming stripped 7 bases from V and 0 bases from J, with 14 bases between. Germline CDR1 reads SGHRS; CDR2 reads YFSETQ. The CDR3 runs to 15 residues. For the CDR3, the DNA is TGCGCCAGCGCTCGGGACGGTAGCTCCTACAATGAGCAGTTCTTC. This sequence encodes CASARDGSSYNEQFF.

This clone was counted a few times. V is TRBV6-5 and J is TRBJ1-1, with D hard to call. The germline CDR1 and CDR2 sequences are MNHEY and SVGAGI. CDR3 length: 16 residues. V was trimmed by 3 bases and J by 1 base, leaving 15 bases between them. The CDR3 loop is CASSYLSRVPNTEAFF. The CDR3 nucleotides read TGTGCCAGCAGTTATCTCAGCCGGGTACCGAACACTGAAGCTTTCTTT.

This clone was detected once. This chain uses TRBV13 with TRBJ2-7; TRBD1 matches 9 bases. This CDR3 comprises 15 residues. J gave up 4 bases and V 3 bases, and 7 bases lay outside the gene matches. CDR1 PRHDT and CDR2 FYEKMQ come from the germline V gene (reference sequence). The CDR3 is CASSFHRGRAYEQYV. The CDR3 DNA reads as TGTGCCAGCAGCTTCCACAGGGGGCGAGCTTACGAGCAGTACGTC.

This chain links TRBV7-9 with TRBJ2-5, with D perhaps given as TRBD1 or TRBD2 (5 bases each). The germline V gene encodes CDR1 SEHNR and CDR2 FQNEAQ (reference sequence). V lost 5 bases and J lost 7, with 14 bases in between. The CDR3 loop spans 13 amino acids. The CDR3 bases are TGTGCCAGCAGCCGGGTCGGGACGGGGACCCAGTACTTC. This encodes CASSRVGTGTQYF.

In this sample, this clone turned up a few times. The chain links TRBV19 to TRBJ2-2; possibly TRBD1 or TRBD2 for D (6 bases each). Trimming left V 2 bases short and J 7 bases short, with 17 bases between. Germline V gene sequence: CDR1 LNHDA, CDR2 SQIVND (reference sequence). This CDR3 is built from 16 residues. The CDR3 reads CASSIFPGARGGELFF. The CDR3 bases are TGTGCCAGTAGTATATTTCCAGGGGCGCGGGGCGGGGAGCTGTTTTTT.

This clone has a single count. The chain couples TRBV5-1 to TRBJ2-1; 9 bases map to TRBD1. The germline V gene has CDR1 SGHRS and CDR2 YFSETQ. The CDR3 has 17 amino acids. The junction had 15 bases not matched to a gene; V was cut back by 5 bases and J by 6 bases. The chain's CDR3 is CASSRSPGQGRSNEQFF. As DNA, the CDR3 is TGCGCCAGCAGTCGAAGCCCGGGACAGGGTCGGTCCAATGAGCAGTTCTTC. The full variable domain, its missing parts supplied by reference TRBV5-1 and TRBJ2-1, is KAGVTQTPRYLIKTRGQQVTLSCSPISGHRSVSWYQQTPGQGLQFLFEYFSETQRNKGNFPGRFSGRQFSNSRSEMNVSTLELGDSALYLCASSRSPGQGRSNEQFFGPGTRLTVL.

This chain joins TRBV12-3 or TRBV12-4 and TRBJ1-5; D is ambiguous. The germline V and J ends were trimmed by 6 bases and 2 bases, with 8 bases remaining between them. The CDR3 runs 13 residues. In nucleotides, the CDR3 is TGTGCCAGCAGACGTAGGGGCAATCAGCCCCAGCATTTT. It codes for CASRRRGNQPQHF.

The chain has TRBV6-5 and TRBJ1-1; no clear D. The CDR3 contains 16 residues. Germline V gene data show CDR1 as MNHEY and CDR2 as SVGAGI. Deletions cut 4 bases from V and 1 base from J, with 16 bases between. The CDR3, as DNA: TGTGCCAGCAGTTCTCTTAAGGGATCCTCGAACACTGAAGCTTTCTTT. It encodes CASSSLKGSSNTEAFF.